This TCR beta chain was sequenced for a study of T cells in Graves' hyperthyroidism and ophthalmopathy. Study findings and constraints: A model of 13 V-J pairs discriminated ophthalmopathy from stable hyperthyroidism.

The source material, RNA transcripts, was used to amplify TCR beta CDR3 regions. During a first-round RT-PCR of the TCR CDR3, the HTBI primer set was used. Using its own MiXCR run on the multiplex PCR reads, TCRdb lists one record per CDR3 protein. The table has roughly 800,000 distinct CDR3 sequences, about two fifths seen once; the top ten hold 7.5% to 9.5%. This CDR3 has 13 residues. Trimming left V 8 bases short and J 4 bases short, with 14 bases between. Germline CDR1 MGHDK, CDR2 SYGVNS. Uncontrolled infection, other autoimmune disease, pregnancy or lactation barred patients from enrollment. The PBMCs were taken from 10 ml of fresh peripheral blood. Concerning this clonotype: Its target is not known.

Sequenced input: blood. The chain couples TRBV25-1 to TRBJ1-2, with D unresolved. This clonotype originated in a man aged 18 to 30 with Graves' hyperthyroidism. CDR3 residues: CASSDWMTYGYTF. The CDR3 DNA sequence: TGTGCCAGCTCGGATTGGATGACCTATGGCTACACCTTC.